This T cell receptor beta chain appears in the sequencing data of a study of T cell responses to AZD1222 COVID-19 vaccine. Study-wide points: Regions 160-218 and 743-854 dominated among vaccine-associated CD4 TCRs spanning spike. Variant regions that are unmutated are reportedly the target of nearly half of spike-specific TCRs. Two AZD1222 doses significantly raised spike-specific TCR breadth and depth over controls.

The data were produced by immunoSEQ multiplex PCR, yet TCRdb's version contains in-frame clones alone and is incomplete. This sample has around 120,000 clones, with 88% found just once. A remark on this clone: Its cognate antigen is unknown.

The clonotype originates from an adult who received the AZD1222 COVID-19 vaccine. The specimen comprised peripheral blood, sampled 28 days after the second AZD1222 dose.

CDR3 DNA sequence: TGTGCCAGCAGCTTAGGTCCAGGGGGACCCGAGCAGTACTTC. As protein: CASSLGPGGPEQYF. This chain joins TRBV7-3 and TRBJ2-7; 7 bases map to TRBD1. This CDR3 has 14 amino acids. Per the germline V gene, CDR1 is SGHTA and CDR2 is FQGTGA. V lost 2 bases, J lost 6 bases, and 7 bases stayed unmatched.